The clone carrying this T cell receptor (beta chain) was counted at least ten times. This sample stems from a study of T cell repertoires in cytomegalovirus infection. The CDR3 loop spans 15 amino acids. V lost 4 bases, J lost 1 base, and 11 bases lay in between. Germline V gene sequence: CDR1 SEHNR, CDR2 FQNEAQ (reference sequence). A single record per CDR3 protein comes from TCRdb applying MiXCR to the reads. The sample has about 260,000 distinct CDR3 sequences; roughly 13% are singletons. The rearrangement uses TRBV7-9 and TRBJ1-5, with D perhaps TRBD1 (5 bases). Source material: PBMCs. The receptor was derived from a human donor in good health (CMV status not recorded). Some clones in this sample may be carry-over from other donors' samples. The CDR3 is CASSYGTLSNQPQHF. CDR3 nucleotides: TGTGCCAGCAGCTACGGGACGTTGAGCAATCAGCCCCAGCATTTT.